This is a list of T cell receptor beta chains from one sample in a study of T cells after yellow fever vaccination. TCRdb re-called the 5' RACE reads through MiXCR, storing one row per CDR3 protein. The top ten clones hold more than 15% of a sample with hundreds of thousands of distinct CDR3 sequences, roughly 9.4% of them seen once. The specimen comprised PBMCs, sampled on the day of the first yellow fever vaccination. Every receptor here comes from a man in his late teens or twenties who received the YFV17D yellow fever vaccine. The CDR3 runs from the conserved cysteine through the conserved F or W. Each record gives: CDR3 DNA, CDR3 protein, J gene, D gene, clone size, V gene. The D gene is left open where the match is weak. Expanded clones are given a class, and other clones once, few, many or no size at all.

cdr3_nt: TGTGCCAGCACTCCGGGACTAGAAGATACAGATACGCAGTATTTT; cdr3_aa: CASTPGLEDTDTQYF; j_call: TRBJ2-3; d_call: TRBD2; clone_size: NA; v_call: TRBV5-4
cdr3_nt: TGCGCCAGCAGCTTGGCCGTGGGGGGGTTGGCTGAAGCTTTCTTT; cdr3_aa: CASSLAVGGLAEAFF; j_call: TRBJ1-1; d_call: NA; clone_size: NA; v_call: TRBV5-1
cdr3_nt: TGTGCCAGCAGCCTACGTCACACAGAGTCCTACGAGCAGTACTTC; cdr3_aa: CASSLRHTESYEQYF; j_call: TRBJ2-7; d_call: NA; clone_size: NA; v_call: TRBV7-2
cdr3_nt: TGCGCCAGCAGCCGATCTACTAGCGGGGGTTACACCGGGGAGCTGTTTTTT; cdr3_aa: CASSRSTSGGYTGELFF; j_call: TRBJ2-2; d_call: TRBD2; clone_size: few; v_call: TRBV4-1
cdr3_nt: TGTGCCAGCAGCCGTAGCGCTCATCTAGCCAAAAACATTCAGTACTTC; cdr3_aa: CASSRSAHLAKNIQYF; j_call: TRBJ2-4; d_call: NA; clone_size: few; v_call: TRBV6-2/TRBV6-3
cdr3_nt: TGTGCCAGCAGCGCTGACAGGGGTCACGAGCAGTACTTC; cdr3_aa: CASSADRGHEQYF; j_call: TRBJ2-7; d_call: TRBD1; clone_size: NA; v_call: TRBV5-6
cdr3_nt: TGCGCCAGCAGGGTTCCAGGAACGAACACCGGGGAGCTGTTTTTT; cdr3_aa: CASRVPGTNTGELFF; j_call: TRBJ2-2; d_call: NA; clone_size: many; v_call: TRBV5-1
cdr3_nt: TGTGCCTGGAGTCCCGGGACAGTTTATAATTCACCCCTCCACTTT; cdr3_aa: CAWSPGTVYNSPLHF; j_call: TRBJ1-6; d_call: TRBD1; clone_size: few; v_call: TRBV30
cdr3_nt: TGTGCCAGCTCACTGGTGGGGTCCGGCACAGATACGCAGTATTTT; cdr3_aa: CASSLVGSGTDTQYF; j_call: TRBJ2-3; d_call: NA; clone_size: few; v_call: TRBV18
cdr3_nt: TGTGCCAGCAGCTCACGACAGGGAATAGAGGAAAAACTGTTTTTT; cdr3_aa: CASSSRQGIEEKLFF; j_call: TRBJ1-4; d_call: TRBD1; clone_size: many; v_call: TRBV7-9
cdr3_nt: TGCAGTGCGACCCCCCAATCCAGCGGGGGGAAACAAGAGACCCAGTACTTC; cdr3_aa: CSATPQSSGGKQETQYF; j_call: TRBJ2-5; d_call: TRBD2; clone_size: NA; v_call: TRBV20-1
cdr3_nt: TGCAGTGTCCCCCCCGGGACTAGCGGGGGTTTGACCCAGTACTTC; cdr3_aa: CSVPPGTSGGLTQYF; j_call: TRBJ2-5; d_call: TRBD2; clone_size: many; v_call: TRBV20-1
cdr3_nt: TGCGCCAGCAGCCAGATTGGTTTTGGCTACACCTTC; cdr3_aa: CASSQIGFGYTF; j_call: TRBJ1-2; d_call: NA; clone_size: many; v_call: TRBV4-1
cdr3_nt: TGTGCCAGCAGCTTGGGTCCAGGGGGCTGGGGTACTGAAGCTTTCTTT; cdr3_aa: CASSLGPGGWGTEAFF; j_call: TRBJ1-1; d_call: TRBD1; clone_size: NA; v_call: TRBV5-5
cdr3_nt: TGTGCCAGCAGTACCGACAGCTCCTACGAGCAGTACTTC; cdr3_aa: CASSTDSSYEQYF; j_call: TRBJ2-7; d_call: NA; clone_size: NA; v_call: TRBV6-6